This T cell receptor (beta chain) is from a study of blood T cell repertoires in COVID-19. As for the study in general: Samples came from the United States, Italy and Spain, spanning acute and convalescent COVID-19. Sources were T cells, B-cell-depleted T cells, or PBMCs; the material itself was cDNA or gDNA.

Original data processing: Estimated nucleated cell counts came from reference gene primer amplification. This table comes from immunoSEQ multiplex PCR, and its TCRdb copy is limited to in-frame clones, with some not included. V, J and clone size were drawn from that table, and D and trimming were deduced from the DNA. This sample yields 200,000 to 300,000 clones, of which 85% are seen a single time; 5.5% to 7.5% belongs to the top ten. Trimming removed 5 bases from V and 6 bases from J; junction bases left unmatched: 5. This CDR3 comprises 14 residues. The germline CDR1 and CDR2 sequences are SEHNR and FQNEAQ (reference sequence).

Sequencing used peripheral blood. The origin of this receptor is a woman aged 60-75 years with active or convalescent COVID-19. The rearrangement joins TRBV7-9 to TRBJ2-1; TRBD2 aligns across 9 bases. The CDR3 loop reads CASSPGLAFNEQFF. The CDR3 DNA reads TGTGCCAGCAGCCCGGGACTAGCCTTCAATGAGCAGTTCTTC.